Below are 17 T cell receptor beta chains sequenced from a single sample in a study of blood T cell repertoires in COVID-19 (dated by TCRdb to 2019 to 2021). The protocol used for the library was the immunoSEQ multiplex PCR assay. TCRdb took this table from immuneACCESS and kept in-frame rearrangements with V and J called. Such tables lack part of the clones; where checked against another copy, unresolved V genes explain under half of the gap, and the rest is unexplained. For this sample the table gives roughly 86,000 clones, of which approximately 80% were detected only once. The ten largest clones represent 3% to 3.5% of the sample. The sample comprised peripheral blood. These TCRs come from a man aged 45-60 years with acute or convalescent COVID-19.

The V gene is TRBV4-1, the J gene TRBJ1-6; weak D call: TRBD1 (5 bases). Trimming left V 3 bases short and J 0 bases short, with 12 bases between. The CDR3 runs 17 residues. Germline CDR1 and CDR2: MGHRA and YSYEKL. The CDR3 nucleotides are TGCGCCAGCAGCCAGGGCCGACAGAGCTCCTATAATTCACCCCTCCACTTT. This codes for CASSQGRQSSYNSPLHF.

CDR3 nucleotide sequence: TGCGCCAGCAGTGAGTCTCCGGGGGGAACAGATACGCAGTATTTT. As protein: CASSESPGGTDTQYF. This chain connects TRBV10-1 to TRBJ2-3; 7 bases are a match to TRBD2. Germline V gene lookup returns CDR1 WNHNN and CDR2 SYGVQD (reference sequence). CDR3 size: 15 residues. V trimming: 0 bases; J trimming: 3 bases; junction bases outside the gene matches: 3.

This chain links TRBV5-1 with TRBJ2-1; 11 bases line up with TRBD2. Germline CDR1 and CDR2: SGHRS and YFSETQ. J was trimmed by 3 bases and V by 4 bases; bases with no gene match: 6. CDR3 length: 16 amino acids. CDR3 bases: TGCGCCAGCAGCGCGACTAGCGGGGACCGCTACAATGAGCAGTTCTTC. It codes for CASSATSGDRYNEQFF.

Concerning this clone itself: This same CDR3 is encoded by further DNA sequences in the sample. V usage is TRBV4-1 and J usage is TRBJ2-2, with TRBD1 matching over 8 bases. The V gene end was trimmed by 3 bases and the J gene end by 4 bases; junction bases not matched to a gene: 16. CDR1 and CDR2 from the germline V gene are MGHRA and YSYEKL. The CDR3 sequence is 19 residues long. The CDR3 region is CASSQGGLQGAKATGELFF. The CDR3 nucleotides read TGCGCCAGCAGCCAGGGGGGTCTGCAGGGGGCGAAGGCCACCGGGGAGCTGTTTTTT.

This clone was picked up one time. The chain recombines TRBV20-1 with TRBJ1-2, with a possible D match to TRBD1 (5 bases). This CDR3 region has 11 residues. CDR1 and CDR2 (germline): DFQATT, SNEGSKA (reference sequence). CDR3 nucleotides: TGCAGCACGGGGGGTATGGATGGCTACACCTTC. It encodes CSTGGMDGYTF.

DNA of the CDR3: TGTGCCAGCAGTTACGGGACAGGGAATAATTCACCCCTCCACTTT. Encoded protein: CASSYGTGNNSPLHF. The rearrangement uses TRBV7-9 and TRBJ1-6; 9 bases are shared with TRBD1. Trimming at V came to 6 bases and at J to 5 bases, leaving 5 bases not matched to a gene. This CDR3 spans 15 amino acids. Germline V gives CDR1 SEHNR, CDR2 FQNEAQ (reference sequence).

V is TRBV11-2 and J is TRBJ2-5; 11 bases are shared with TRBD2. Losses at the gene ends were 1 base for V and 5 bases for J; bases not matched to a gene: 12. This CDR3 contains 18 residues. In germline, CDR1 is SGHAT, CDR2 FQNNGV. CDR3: CASSLVSLAGGPDETQYF. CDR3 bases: TGTGCCAGCAGCTTAGTGAGTTTAGCGGGAGGGCCGGATGAGACCCAGTACTTC.

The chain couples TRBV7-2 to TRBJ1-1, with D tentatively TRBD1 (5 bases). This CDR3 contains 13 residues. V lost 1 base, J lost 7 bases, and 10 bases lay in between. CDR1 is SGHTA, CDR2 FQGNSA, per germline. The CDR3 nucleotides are TGTGCCAGCAGCTTAGGAGGAGGGGATGAAGCTTTCTTT. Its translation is CASSLGGGDEAFF. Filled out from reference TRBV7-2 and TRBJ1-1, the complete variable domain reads GAGVSQSPSNKVTEKGKDVELRCDPISGHTALYWYRQSLGQGLEFLIYFQGNSAPDKSGLPSDRFSAERTGGSVSTLTIQRTQQEDSAVYLCASSLGGGDEAFFGQGTRLTVV.

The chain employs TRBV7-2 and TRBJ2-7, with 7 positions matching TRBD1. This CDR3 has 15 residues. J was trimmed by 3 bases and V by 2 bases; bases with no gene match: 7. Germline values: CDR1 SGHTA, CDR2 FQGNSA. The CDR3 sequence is CASSLRVPGGYEQYF. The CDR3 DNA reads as TGTGCCAGCAGCTTACGAGTCCCAGGGGGCTACGAGCAGTACTTC.

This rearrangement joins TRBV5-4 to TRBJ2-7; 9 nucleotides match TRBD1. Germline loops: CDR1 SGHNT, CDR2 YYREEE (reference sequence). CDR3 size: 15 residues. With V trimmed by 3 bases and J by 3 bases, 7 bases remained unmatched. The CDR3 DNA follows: TGTGCCAGCAGCTGGACCGACAGGGGGGGCTACGAGCAGTACTTC. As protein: CASSWTDRGGYEQYF.

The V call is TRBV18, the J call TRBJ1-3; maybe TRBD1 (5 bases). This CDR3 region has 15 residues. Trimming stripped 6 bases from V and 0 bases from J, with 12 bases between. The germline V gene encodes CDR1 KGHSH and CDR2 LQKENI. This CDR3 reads CASSFDGGSGNTIYF. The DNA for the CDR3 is TGTGCCAGCTCGTTCGACGGGGGCTCTGGAAACACCATATATTTT.

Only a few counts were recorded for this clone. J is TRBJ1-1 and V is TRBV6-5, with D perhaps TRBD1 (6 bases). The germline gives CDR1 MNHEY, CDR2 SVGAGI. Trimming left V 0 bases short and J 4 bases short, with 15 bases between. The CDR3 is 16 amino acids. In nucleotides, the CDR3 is TGTGCCAGCAGTTACTCGACCCAGGGGTTCGGCACTGAAGCTTTCTTT. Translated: CASSYSTQGFGTEAFF.

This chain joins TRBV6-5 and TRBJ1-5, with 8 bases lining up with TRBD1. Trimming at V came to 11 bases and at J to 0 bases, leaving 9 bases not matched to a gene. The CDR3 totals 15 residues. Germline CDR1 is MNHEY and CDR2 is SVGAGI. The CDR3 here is CAGGQGGISNQPQHF. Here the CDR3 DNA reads TGTGCCGGAGGACAGGGAGGAATTAGCAATCAGCCCCAGCATTTT.

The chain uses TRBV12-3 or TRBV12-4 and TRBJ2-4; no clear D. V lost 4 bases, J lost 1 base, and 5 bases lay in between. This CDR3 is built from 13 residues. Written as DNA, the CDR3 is TGTGCCAGCAGTTCGAGTGCCAAAAACATTCAGTACTTC. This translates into CASSSSAKNIQYF.

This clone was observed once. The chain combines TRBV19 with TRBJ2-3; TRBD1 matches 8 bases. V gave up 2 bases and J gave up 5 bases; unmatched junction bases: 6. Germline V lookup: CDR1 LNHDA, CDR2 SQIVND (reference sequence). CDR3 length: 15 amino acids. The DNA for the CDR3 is TGTGCCAGTAGTATATCTTTACAGGGGGGAGATACGCAGTATTTT. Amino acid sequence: CASSISLQGGDTQYF.

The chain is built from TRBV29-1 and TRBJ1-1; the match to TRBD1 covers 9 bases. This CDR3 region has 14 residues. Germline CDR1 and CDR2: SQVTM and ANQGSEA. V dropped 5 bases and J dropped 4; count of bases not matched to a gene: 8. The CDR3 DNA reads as TGCAGCGTTAGACAGGGGGGCCGGTCCACTGAAGCTTTCTTT. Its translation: CSVRQGGRSTEAFF.

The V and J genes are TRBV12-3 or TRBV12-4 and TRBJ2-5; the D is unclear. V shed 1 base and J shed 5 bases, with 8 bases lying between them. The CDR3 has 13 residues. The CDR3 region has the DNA TGTGCCAGCAGTTTAGGGTATGGCGAGACCCAGTACTTC. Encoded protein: CASSLGYGETQYF.